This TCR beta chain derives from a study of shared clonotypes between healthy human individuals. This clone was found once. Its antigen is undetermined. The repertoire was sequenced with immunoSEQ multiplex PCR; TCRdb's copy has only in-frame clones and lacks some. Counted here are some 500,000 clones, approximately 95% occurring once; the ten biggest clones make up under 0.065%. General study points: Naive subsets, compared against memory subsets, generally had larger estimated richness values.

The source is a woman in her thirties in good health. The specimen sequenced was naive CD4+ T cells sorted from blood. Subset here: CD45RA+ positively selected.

In DNA form, the CDR3 reads TGTGCCAGCAGCTTAACTCGGACAAATGTCTACGAGCAGTACTTC. Translated: CASSLTRTNVYEQYF. The chain employs TRBV7-8 and TRBJ2-7; D might be TRBD1 (5 bases). V lost 2 bases, J lost 3 bases, and 14 bases lay in between. The CDR3 loop spans 15 amino acids. The germline gives CDR1 SGHVS, CDR2 FQNEAQ.